This is a list of T cell receptor beta chains from one sample in a study of T-cell reconstitution after alpha-beta-depleted transplantation in children. TCRdb re-derived calls from the PCR reads in MiXCR, one entry per CDR3 protein. The sample has about 110,000 distinct CDR3 sequences; over 9% are singletons. Sequenced here: PBMCs from the stem cell graft donor, sampled from the stem cell graft. The receptor source for this set is a human donor who donated a stem cell graft to a child with acute lymphoblastic leukemia. CDR3s include the opening cysteine and the closing phenylalanine or tryptophan. Fields, in order: D gene, V gene, clone size, J gene, CDR3 DNA, CDR3 protein. The D gene is left open where the match is weak. Size values are once, few and many counts, or a class for expanded clones, and some rows have none.

D: .
V: TRBV5-1
size: .
J: TRBJ2-1
DNA: TGCGCCAGCACCAGACCAGGGAGCTCCTACAATGAGCAGTTCTTC
CDR3: CASTRPGSSYNEQFF

D: TRBD2
V: TRBV5-4
size: .
J: TRBJ2-3
DNA: TGTGCCAGCAGCTCAACGGGACTAGCGGGAGTGTGGGACACAGATACGCAGTATTTT
CDR3: CASSSTGLAGVWDTDTQYF

D: .
V: TRBV12-3/TRBV12-4
size: .
J: TRBJ2-4
DNA: TGTGCCAGCAGCCTCGGGACATTCGAGAACATTCAGTACTTC
CDR3: CASSLGTFENIQYF

D: .
V: TRBV20-1
size: many
J: TRBJ1-5
DNA: TGCAGTGCTAGAGATGCCGGGGCTAGCAATCAGCCCCAGCATTTT
CDR3: CSARDAGASNQPQHF

D: .
V: TRBV7-8
size: .
J: TRBJ2-5
DNA: TGTGCCAGCAGTCGGCTGACCCAGTACTTC
CDR3: CASSRLTQYF

D: TRBD2
V: TRBV7-2
size: .
J: TRBJ2-3
DNA: TGTGCCAGCCGCGGGGGGGGCGGGGGGCGCTCTGGCACAGATACGCAGTATTTT
CDR3: CASRGGGGGRSGTDTQYF

D: .
V: TRBV4-1
size: many
J: TRBJ1-1
DNA: TGCGCCAGCAGCCGGACTGAAACTGAAGCTTTCTTT
CDR3: CASSRTETEAFF

D: TRBD1
V: TRBV6-2/TRBV6-3
size: many
J: TRBJ1-1
DNA: TGTGCCAGCAGCCGCGACAGGGGGCTGCTGGCTTTCTTT
CDR3: CASSRDRGLLAFF

D: TRBD1
V: TRBV20-1
size: many
J: TRBJ2-7
DNA: TGCAGTGCTAGAGAGGTGGGACAGGGATTCTACGAGCAGTACTTC
CDR3: CSAREVGQGFYEQYF

D: .
V: TRBV12-3/TRBV12-4
size: few
J: TRBJ2-7
DNA: TGTGCCAGCAGCCCGGGTCCCTACGAGCAGTACTTC
CDR3: CASSPGPYEQYF

D: .
V: TRBV7-2
size: once
J: TRBJ1-5
DNA: TGTGCCAGCAGCTTAGAGGGGCGCAGCAATCAGCCCCAGCATTTT
CDR3: CASSLEGRSNQPQHF